Listed below are T cell receptor beta chains from one sample, sequenced in a study of cytomegalovirus exposure and HLA in healthy donors. This table comes from immunoSEQ multiplex PCR, and its TCRdb copy is limited to in-frame clones, with some not included. The sample lists approximately 160,000 clones, roughly 82% occurring once. The specimen was PBMCs. Every receptor here comes from a girl under 18 in good health and CMV-seropositive. Both conserved end residues are part of each CDR3. A D gene is named only where the DNA matches it firmly. Clone size is stated in some rows and not others, as once, few, many or a class when expanded.

>TRBJ1-1|.|once|TRBV27
TGTGCCAGCAGCTTTCCGGGGAGCACTGAAGCTTTCTTT
CASSFPGSTEAFF
>TRBJ2-5|.|.|TRBV5-6
TGTGCCAGCAGCTTGGTTTACGGGGTAGAGACCCAGTACTTC
CASSLVYGVETQYF
>TRBJ1-4|.|.|TRBV4-1
TGCGCCAGCAGCCAACTACAGAGGGCAACTAATGAAAAACTGTTTTTT
CASSQLQRATNEKLFF
>TRBJ1-2|TRBD1|.|TRBV10-3
TGTGCCATCAGGACAGGGGACTATGGCTACACCTTC
CAIRTGDYGYTF
>TRBJ1-1|TRBD1|.|TRBV6-6
TGTGCCAGCAACCCCTCGGACAGGGCCATGAACACTGAAGCTTTCTTT
CASNPSDRAMNTEAFF
>TRBJ2-7|.|once|TRBV5-6
TGTGCCAGCAGCCACCGGACAAGGACATACGAGCAGTACTTC
CASSHRTRTYEQYF
>TRBJ1-2|TRBD1|.|TRBV28
TGTGCCAGCAGTTCCCCGACAGGGAGAGGCTACACCTTC
CASSSPTGRGYTF
>TRBJ1-5|.|.|TRBV9
TGTGCCAGCAGCGCACAGGGTCTTGGCAATCAGCCCCAGCATTTT
CASSAQGLGNQPQHF
>TRBJ2-5|.|once|TRBV18
TGTGCCAGCTCACCGGAGGGGACCGCCAGATGGGAGACCCAGTACTTC
CASSPEGTARWETQYF
>TRBJ2-5|TRBD2|.|TRBV7-9
TGTGCCAGCAGCTTGGGACTAGCGGGGGGGCAGGAGACCCAGTACTTC
CASSLGLAGGQETQYF
>TRBJ2-1|TRBD1|.|TRBV19
TGTGCCAGCCGCTCTGGCAGGGGGCCTCGCAATGAGCAGTTCTTC
CASRSGRGPRNEQFF
>TRBJ1-2|.|.|TRBV29-1
TGCAGCGTGACACCTGGCTACACCTTC
CSVTPGYTF
>TRBJ2-6|.|.|TRBV5-1
TGCGCCAGCAGCTTGGAAGCAGGTCGATTCTCTGGGGCCAACGTCCTGACTTTC
CASSLEAGRFSGANVLTF
>TRBJ2-7|TRBD1|few|TRBV11-2
TGTGCCAGCAGCCCAATTAATCGTCGGGACAGGGAGTATCAGCAGTACTTC
CASSPINRRDREYQQYF
>TRBJ2-5|.|.|TRBV5-1
TGCGCCAGCAGGGAGGGGCTGGGAGAGACCCAGTACTTC
CASREGLGETQYF
>TRBJ2-1|TRBD1|.|TRBV19
TGTGCCAGTAACCCCCAAACCGGACAGGTTGAGCAGTTCTTC
CASNPQTGQVEQFF
>TRBJ2-7|.|.|TRBV30
TGTGCCTGGAGTGTACTTGGTGAACACGAGCAGTACTTC
CAWSVLGEHEQYF
>TRBJ1-4|TRBD1|.|TRBV29-1
TGCAGCTTCGGGACAGGGGGGAACAGAGAAAAACTGTTTTTT
CSFGTGGNREKLFF
>TRBJ2-7|TRBD2|few|TRBV28
TGTGCCAGCAGGCCCGGAGCGGGACCCTACGAGCAGTACTTC
CASRPGAGPYEQYF
>TRBJ1-5|TRBD1|.|TRBV30
TGTGCCTGGAGTGTAGGACTGACAGGGTTTGCCAATCAGCCCCAGCATTTT
CAWSVGLTGFANQPQHF
>TRBJ1-4|.|.|TRBV23-1
TGCGCCAGCAGTCGCCTCGGAGGGGTCAATGAAAAACTGTTTTTT
CASSRLGGVNEKLFF
>TRBJ2-1|TRBD1|.|TRBV27
TGTGCCAGCAGTTTATCTCAACCGACAGGGAATGAGCAGTTCTTC
CASSLSQPTGNEQFF